A selection of T cell receptor beta chains follows, all from one sample in a study of cytomegalovirus exposure and HLA in healthy donors. Using immunoSEQ multiplex PCR, the repertoire was profiled, and TCRdb retains in-frame clones only, with some absent. Of under 200,000 clones in the sample, around 80% were seen once. The sequenced sample consisted of PBMCs. These receptors came from a man aged 40-55 years in good health and CMV-seronegative. Both conserved end residues are part of each CDR3. D genes are given only for firm matches. Rows give clone size only sometimes, using once, few, many, or a class for an expanded clone.

>TRBJ2-2|TRBV9|TRBD1|.
CASSPRDRGRRNGELFF
TGTGCCAGCAGCCCTCGGGACAGGGGGCGCCGGAACGGGGAGCTGTTTTTT
>TRBJ1-2|TRBV9|.|.
CASSVGGLNYGYTF
TGTGCCAGCAGCGTAGGAGGATTAAACTATGGCTACACCTTC
>TRBJ2-1|TRBV10-3|.|.
CAISVRGGSYNEQFF
TGTGCCATCAGTGTAAGGGGGGGATCCTACAATGAGCAGTTCTTC
>TRBJ2-1|TRBV6-5|TRBD1|.
CASRTGTGQYNEQFF
TGTGCCAGCAGGACCGGGACAGGGCAATACAATGAGCAGTTCTTC
>TRBJ2-3|TRBV30|TRBD2|.
CAWRGLVATDTQYF
TGTGCCTGGAGGGGACTAGTGGCCACAGATACGCAGTATTTT
>TRBJ1-2|TRBV5-1|.|.
CASSLEPGNYGYTF
TGCGCCAGCAGCTTGGAACCGGGGAACTATGGCTACACCTTC
>TRBJ1-3|TRBV5-1|.|.
CASSPTVFSGNTIYF
TGCGCCAGCTCCCCTACAGTTTTCTCTGGAAACACCATATATTTT
>TRBJ2-7|TRBV19|TRBD2|once
CASSLGTSGSSEQYF
TGTGCCAGTAGTCTGGGGACTAGCGGGAGCTCCGAGCAGTACTTC
>TRBJ2-7|TRBV21-1|.|.
CASSPRPGQNEQYF
TGTGCCAGCAGCCCTCGCCCAGGGCAGAACGAGCAGTACTTC
>TRBJ2-2|TRBV4-1|.|.
CASSQGTGTTSNTGELFF
TGCGCCAGCAGCCAAGGAACAGGGACGACTTCGAACACCGGGGAGCTGTTTTTT
>TRBJ1-2|TRBV7-8|.|.
CASSLGALADYGYTF
TGTGCCAGCAGCTTAGGTGCTCTTGCAGACTATGGCTACACCTTC
>TRBJ2-7|TRBV6-5|TRBD1|.
CASRGGQGGYEQYF
TGTGCCAGCAGGGGGGGACAGGGAGGTTACGAGCAGTACTTC
>TRBJ1-1|TRBV18|TRBD1|.
CASSPSLSGGTEAFF
TGTGCCAGCTCACCGTCGTTATCAGGGGGCACTGAAGCTTTCTTT
>TRBJ1-1|TRBV7-2|.|few
CASSVPPGGNTEAFF
TGTGCCAGCAGCGTACCCCCGGGAGGGAACACTGAAGCTTTCTTT
>TRBJ2-5|TRBV2|TRBD2|.
CASSESQAGGKETQYF
TGTGCCAGCAGTGAAAGCCAGGCGGGAGGGAAAGAGACCCAGTACTTC
>TRBJ2-7|TRBV9|TRBD2|once
CASSVGRDYTYEQYF
TGTGCCAGCAGCGTAGGAAGGGACTACACCTACGAGCAGTACTTC
>TRBJ2-1|TRBV6-4|.|.
CASSDSGSHNEQFF
TGTGCCAGCAGTGACTCAGGGAGCCACAATGAGCAGTTCTTC
>TRBJ2-3|TRBV28|.|.
CASSGFSYGGASTDTQYF
TGTGCCAGCAGTGGATTTTCGTATGGGGGCGCGAGCACAGATACGCAGTATTTT
>TRBJ1-2|TRBV29-1|.|.
CSVEVIMDNYGYTF
TGCAGCGTTGAAGTGATCATGGACAACTACGGCTACACCTTC
>TRBJ2-7|TRBV6-1|.|.
CASSETGVGSYEQYF
TGTGCCAGCAGTGAAACAGGTGTGGGCTCCTACGAGCAGTACTTC
>TRBJ1-2|TRBV9|.|few
CASSVGGPPNYGYTF
TGTGCCAGCAGCGTAGGAGGGCCTCCTAACTATGGCTACACCTTC
>TRBJ1-1|TRBV5-6|.|few
CASSLGAAGSEAFF
TGTGCCAGCAGCTTGGGCGCCGCGGGGTCGGAAGCTTTCTTT
>TRBJ2-7|TRBV5-4|TRBD2|once
CASSLSTSGSYEQYF
TGTGCCAGCAGCTTGTCGACTAGCGGCTCCTACGAGCAGTACTTC
>TRBJ1-5|TRBV7-2|TRBD1|.
CASSLTGGNQPQHF
TGTGCCAGCAGCTTAACAGGGGGCAATCAGCCCCAGCATTTT
>TRBJ2-7|TRBV27|.|.
CASSLSWAAPPYEQYF
TGTGCCAGCAGCTTATCGTGGGCAGCTCCCCCCTACGAGCAGTACTTC
>TRBJ1-1|TRBV18|.|.
CASSPWEVRTEAFF
TGTGCCAGCTCACCCTGGGAGGTGCGGACTGAAGCTTTCTTT
>TRBJ2-1|TRBV2|TRBD1|.
CASGRTGGNEQFF
TGTGCCAGCGGGCGGACAGGGGGCAATGAGCAGTTCTTC
>TRBJ2-1|TRBV30|TRBD2|.
CAWSPGAGVWDNEQFF
TGTGCCTGGAGTCCTGGGGCGGGAGTGTGGGACAATGAGCAGTTCTTC
>TRBJ2-2|TRBV15|TRBD1|once
CATSGGQGERTGELFF
TGTGCCACCAGCGGCGGACAGGGGGAGAGGACCGGGGAGCTGTTTTTT
>TRBJ1-2|TRBV4-3|.|.
CASSGGFSNYGYTF
TGCGCCAGCAGCGGGGGGTTTAGTAACTATGGCTACACCTTC
>TRBJ2-7|TRBV19|TRBD1|.
CASSERDRAYEQYF
TGTGCCAGTAGTGAGCGGGACAGGGCGTACGAGCAGTACTTC
>TRBJ2-7|TRBV6-5|TRBD2|.
CASRWTSGGFYEQYF
TGTGCCAGCAGGTGGACTAGCGGGGGGTTTTACGAGCAGTACTTC
>TRBJ2-3|TRBV9|.|.
CASSVGQGSTDTQYF
TGTGCCAGCAGCGTAGGGCAGGGGAGCACAGATACGCAGTATTTT
>TRBJ2-5|TRBV21-1|.|.
CASSKGQKETQYF
TGTGCCAGCAGCAAAGGGCAGAAAGAGACCCAGTACTTC
>TRBJ2-3|TRBV7-2|TRBD2|.
CASSARTSGRTDTQYF
TGTGCCAGCAGCGCACGGACTAGCGGGAGGACAGATACGCAGTATTTT
>TRBJ2-3|TRBV19|TRBD2|.
CASSRSGGAADTQYF
TGTGCCAGTAGTAGGAGCGGGGGGGCCGCAGATACGCAGTATTTT
>TRBJ2-1|TRBV7-9|TRBD1|.
CASSPGQVSYNEQFF
TGTGCCAGCAGCCCGGGACAGGTTTCCTACAATGAGCAGTTCTTC
>TRBJ2-3|TRBV5-4|TRBD2|.
CASSEGLAGTDTQYF
TGTGCCAGCAGCGAGGGACTAGCGGGCACAGATACGCAGTATTTT
>TRBJ1-5|TRBV2|TRBD1|.
CASRRGSGTGYSNQPQHF
TGTGCCAGTCGGCGAGGGTCCGGGACAGGGTATAGCAATCAGCCCCAGCATTTT
>TRBJ2-2|TRBV6-6|.|.
CASSYSSQGPTGELFF
TGTGCCAGCAGTTACTCGTCGCAGGGGCCCACCGGGGAGCTGTTTTTT
>TRBJ1-6|TRBV19|TRBD1|.
CASSIGGRGQNSPLHF
TGTGCCAGTAGTATTGGCGGCAGGGGGCAAAATTCACCCCTCCACTTT
>TRBJ2-5|TRBV30|TRBD2|.
CAWGGTSGAETQYF
TGTGCCTGGGGCGGGACTAGCGGGGCGGAGACCCAGTACTTC
>TRBJ1-5|TRBV12-5|.|few
CASGLGQGMEDQPQHF
TGTGCTAGTGGTTTGGGGCAGGGGATGGAAGATCAGCCCCAGCATTTT
>TRBJ2-1|TRBV6-1|.|.
CASSPLGGNEQFF
TGTGCCAGCAGCCCCCTCGGGGGCAATGAGCAGTTCTTC
>TRBJ1-2|TRBV4-3|TRBD1|few
CASSQDRGLNYGYTF
TGCGCCAGCAGCCAAGACAGGGGGCTTAACTATGGCTACACCTTC
>TRBJ2-1|TRBV18|TRBD1|.
CASSPTGTGGKNEQFF
TGTGCCAGCTCACCCACCGGGACAGGGGGCAAGAATGAGCAGTTCTTC
>TRBJ1-5|TRBV6-6|.|.
CASSYRTPNSNQPQHF
TGTGCCAGCAGTTACCGGACACCAAATAGCAATCAGCCCCAGCATTTT
>TRBJ2-7|TRBV14|.|.
CASSQDWARAYEQYF
TGTGCCAGCAGCCAAGATTGGGCGAGGGCCTACGAGCAGTACTTC
>TRBJ2-1|TRBV2|.|.
CASSEELLKFF
TGTGCCAGCAGTGAGGAGCTTTTGAAGTTCTTC
>TRBJ1-5|TRBV18|.|.
CASSYSNQPQHF
TGTGCCAGCTCTTATAGCAATCAGCCCCAGCATTTT
>TRBJ1-6|TRBV21-1|.|.
CASSSDREENSPLHF
TGTGCCAGCAGCAGCGACAGGGAGGAAAATTCACCCCTCCACTTT
>TRBJ2-1|TRBV29-1|TRBD2|.
CSVWGGLAGDGSYNEQFF
TGCAGCGTGTGGGGGGGGCTAGCGGGAGACGGCTCCTACAATGAGCAGTTCTTC
>TRBJ2-7|TRBV14|.|.
CASSSGKLEQYF
TGTGCCAGCAGCTCAGGGAAGCTTGAGCAGTACTTC
>TRBJ1-6|TRBV4-3|TRBD1|.
CASSQDRGGSPLHF
TGCGCCAGCAGCCAGGACAGGGGAGGTTCACCCCTCCACTTT